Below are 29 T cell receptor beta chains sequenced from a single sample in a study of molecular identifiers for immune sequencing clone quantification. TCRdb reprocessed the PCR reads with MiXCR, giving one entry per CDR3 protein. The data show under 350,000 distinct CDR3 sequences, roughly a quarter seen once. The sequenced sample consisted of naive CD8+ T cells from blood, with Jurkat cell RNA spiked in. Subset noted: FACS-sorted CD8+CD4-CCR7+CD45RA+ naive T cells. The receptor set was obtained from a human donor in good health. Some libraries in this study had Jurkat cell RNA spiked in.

In DNA form, the CDR3 reads TGTGCCAGCAGCTTAACTGGACAGGGCGGGCCCGGGGAGCTGTTTTTT. Amino acid sequence: CASSLTGQGGPGELFF. The J gene is TRBJ2-2, the V gene TRBV7-9; 8 positions match TRBD1. Germline V CDR1 and CDR2: SEHNR, FQNEAQ (reference sequence). The CDR3 totals 16 residues. Germline trimming cut 2 bases from V and 6 bases from J; bases unmatched to any gene: 8.

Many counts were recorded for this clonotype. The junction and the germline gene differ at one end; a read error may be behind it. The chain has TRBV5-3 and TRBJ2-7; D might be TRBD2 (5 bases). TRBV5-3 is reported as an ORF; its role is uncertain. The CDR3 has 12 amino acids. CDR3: CASSLEDYEQYF. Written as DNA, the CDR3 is TGTGCCAGCAGCTTGGAGGACTACGAGCAGTACTTC.

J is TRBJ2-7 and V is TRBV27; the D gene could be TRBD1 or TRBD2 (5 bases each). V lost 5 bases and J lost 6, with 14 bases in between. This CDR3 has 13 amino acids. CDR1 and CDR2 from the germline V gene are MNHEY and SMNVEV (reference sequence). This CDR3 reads CASSPGPSTEQYF. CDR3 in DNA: TGTGCCAGCAGTCCGGGGCCAAGTACCGAGCAGTACTTC.

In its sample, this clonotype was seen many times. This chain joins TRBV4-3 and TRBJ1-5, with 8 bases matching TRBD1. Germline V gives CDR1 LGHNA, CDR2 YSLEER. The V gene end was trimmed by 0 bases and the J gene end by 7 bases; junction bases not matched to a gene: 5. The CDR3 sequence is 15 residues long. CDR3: CASSQDRGQGQPQHF. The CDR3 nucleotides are TGCGCCAGCAGCCAAGATCGAGGACAGGGCCAGCCCCAGCATTTT.

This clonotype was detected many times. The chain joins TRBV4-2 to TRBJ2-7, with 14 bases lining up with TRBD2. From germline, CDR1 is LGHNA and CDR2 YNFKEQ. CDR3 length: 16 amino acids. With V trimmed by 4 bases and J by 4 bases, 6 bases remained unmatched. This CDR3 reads CASSPRLAGGPYEQYF. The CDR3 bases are TGTGCCAGCAGCCCGCGACTAGCGGGAGGGCCTTACGAGCAGTACTTC.

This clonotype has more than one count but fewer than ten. This CDR3 is CASSNGQGGYTEAFF. The CDR3 DNA sequence: TGTGCCAGCTCAAACGGACAGGGCGGGTACACTGAAGCTTTCTTT. The chain is built from TRBV18 and TRBJ1-1, with 8 bases aligning to TRBD1. The J segment lost 3 bases and the V segment lost 5 bases, leaving 8 bases of the junction unmatched. CDR1 and CDR2 (germline): KGHSH, LQKENI. The CDR3 extends over 15 amino acids.

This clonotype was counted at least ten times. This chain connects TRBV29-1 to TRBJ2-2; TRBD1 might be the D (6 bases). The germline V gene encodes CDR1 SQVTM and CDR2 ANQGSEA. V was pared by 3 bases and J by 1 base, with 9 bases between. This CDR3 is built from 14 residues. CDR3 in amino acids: CSVDLTGNTGELFF. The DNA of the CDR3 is TGCAGCGTTGATTTGACAGGGAACACCGGGGAGCTGTTTTTT.

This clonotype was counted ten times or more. The CDR3 nucleotides are TGTGCCAGCAGCTTATTGGGGGCTGGGGCCAACGTCCTGACTTTC. This encodes CASSLLGAGANVLTF. The V gene is TRBV7-3, the J gene TRBJ2-6; D might be TRBD1 or TRBD2, each matching 5 bases. Germline CDR1 SGHTA, CDR2 FQGTGA. This CDR3 region has 15 residues. The V end was cut by 2 bases, the J end by 2 bases, with 7 bases between.

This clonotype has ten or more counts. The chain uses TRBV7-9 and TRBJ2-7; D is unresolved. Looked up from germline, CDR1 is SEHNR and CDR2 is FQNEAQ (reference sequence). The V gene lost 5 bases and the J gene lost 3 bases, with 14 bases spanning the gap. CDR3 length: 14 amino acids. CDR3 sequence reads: CASSHPRRYYEQYF. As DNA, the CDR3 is TGTGCCAGCAGCCATCCGCGGAGATACTACGAGCAGTACTTC.

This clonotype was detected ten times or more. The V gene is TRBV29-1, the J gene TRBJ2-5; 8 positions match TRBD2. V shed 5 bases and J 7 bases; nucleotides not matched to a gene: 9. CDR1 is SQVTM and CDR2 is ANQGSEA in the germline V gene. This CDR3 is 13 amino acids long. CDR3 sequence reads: CSVFPGLEGTQYF. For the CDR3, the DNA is TGCAGCGTTTTTCCGGGACTAGAGGGGACCCAGTACTTC.

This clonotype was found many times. The CDR3 is CASSLGDRVYEQYF. In nucleotides, the CDR3 is TGTGCCAGCAGTTTAGGTGACAGGGTGTACGAGCAGTACTTC. V usage is TRBV27 and J usage is TRBJ2-7, with TRBD1 matching over 7 bases. The CDR3 contains 14 residues. The germline CDR1 and CDR2 sequences are MNHEY and SMNVEV (reference sequence). J gave up 4 bases and V 2 bases, and 5 bases lay outside the gene matches.

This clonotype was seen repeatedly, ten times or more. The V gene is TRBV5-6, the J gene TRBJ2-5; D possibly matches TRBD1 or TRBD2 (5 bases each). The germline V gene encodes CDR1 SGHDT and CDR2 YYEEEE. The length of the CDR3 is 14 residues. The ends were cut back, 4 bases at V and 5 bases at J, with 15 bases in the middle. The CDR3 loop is CASSPGYEGETQYF. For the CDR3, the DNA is TGTGCCAGCAGCCCCGGGTACGAGGGGGAGACCCAGTACTTC.

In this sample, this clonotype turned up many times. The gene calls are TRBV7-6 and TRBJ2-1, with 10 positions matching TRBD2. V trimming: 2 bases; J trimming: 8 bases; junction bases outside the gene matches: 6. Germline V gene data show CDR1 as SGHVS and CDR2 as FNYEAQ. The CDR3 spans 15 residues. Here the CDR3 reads CASSLLAGAGDEQFF. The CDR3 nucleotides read TGTGCCAGCAGCTTACTAGCGGGGGCCGGGGATGAGCAGTTCTTC. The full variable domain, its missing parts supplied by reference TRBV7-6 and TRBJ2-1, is GAGVSQSPRYKVTKRGQDVALRCDPISGHVSLYWYRQALGQGPEFLTYFNYEAQQDKSGLPNDRFSAERPEGSISTLTIQRTEQRDSAMYRCASSLLAGAGDEQFFGPGTRLTVL.

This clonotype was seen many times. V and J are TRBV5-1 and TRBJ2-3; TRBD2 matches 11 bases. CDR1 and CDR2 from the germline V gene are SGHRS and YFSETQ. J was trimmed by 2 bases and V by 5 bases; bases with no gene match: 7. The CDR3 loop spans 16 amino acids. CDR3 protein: CASSWLAGGNTDTQYF. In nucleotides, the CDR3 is TGCGCCAGCAGTTGGCTAGCGGGAGGCAACACAGATACGCAGTATTTT.

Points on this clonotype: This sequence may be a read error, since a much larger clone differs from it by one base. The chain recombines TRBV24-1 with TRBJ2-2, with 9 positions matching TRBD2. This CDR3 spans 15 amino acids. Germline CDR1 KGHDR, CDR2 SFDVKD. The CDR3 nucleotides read TGTGCCTCCAGGACCGGGACTAGCAACACCGGGGAGCTGTTTTTT. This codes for CASRTGTSNTGELFF.

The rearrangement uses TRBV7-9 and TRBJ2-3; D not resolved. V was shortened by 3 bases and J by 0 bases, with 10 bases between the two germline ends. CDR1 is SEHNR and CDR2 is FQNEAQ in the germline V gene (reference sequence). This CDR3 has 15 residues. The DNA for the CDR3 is TGTGCCAGCAGCTTGGGATTTCATAGCACAGATACGCAGTATTTT. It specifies CASSLGFHSTDTQYF.

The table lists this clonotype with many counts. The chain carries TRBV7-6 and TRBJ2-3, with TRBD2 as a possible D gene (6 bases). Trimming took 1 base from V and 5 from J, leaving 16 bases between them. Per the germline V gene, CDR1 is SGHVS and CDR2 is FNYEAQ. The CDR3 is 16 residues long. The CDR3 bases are TGTGCCAGCAGCTTAGTGGGAGGACCCCCTCAAGATACGCAGTATTTT. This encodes CASSLVGGPPQDTQYF.

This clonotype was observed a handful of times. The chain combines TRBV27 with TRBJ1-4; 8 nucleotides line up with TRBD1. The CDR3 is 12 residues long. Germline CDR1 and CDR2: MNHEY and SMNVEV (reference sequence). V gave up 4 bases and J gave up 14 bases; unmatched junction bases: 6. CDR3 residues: CASSSGGGWLFF. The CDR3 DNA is TGTGCCAGCAGTTCAGGGGGCGGCTGGCTGTTTTTT.

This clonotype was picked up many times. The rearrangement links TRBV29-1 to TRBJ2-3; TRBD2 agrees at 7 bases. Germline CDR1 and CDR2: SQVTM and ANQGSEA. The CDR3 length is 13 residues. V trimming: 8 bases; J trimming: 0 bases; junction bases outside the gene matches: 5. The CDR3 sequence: CSKSSGSTDTQYF. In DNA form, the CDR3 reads TGCAGCAAATCTAGCGGAAGCACAGATACGCAGTATTTT.

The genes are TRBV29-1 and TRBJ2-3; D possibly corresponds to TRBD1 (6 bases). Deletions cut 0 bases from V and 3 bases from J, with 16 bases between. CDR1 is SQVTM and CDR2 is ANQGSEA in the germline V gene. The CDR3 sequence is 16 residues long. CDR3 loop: CSVEDASQGSTDTQYF. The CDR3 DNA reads TGCAGCGTTGAAGATGCCTCCCAGGGGTCGACAGATACGCAGTATTTT.

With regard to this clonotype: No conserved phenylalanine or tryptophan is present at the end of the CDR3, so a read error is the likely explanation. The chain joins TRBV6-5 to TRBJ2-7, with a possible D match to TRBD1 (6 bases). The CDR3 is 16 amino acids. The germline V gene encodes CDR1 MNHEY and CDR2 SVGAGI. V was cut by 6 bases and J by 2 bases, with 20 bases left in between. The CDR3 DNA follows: TGTGCCAGCAGCCCACTCGCGGGCAGGGGCCCCTACGAGCAGTACCTC. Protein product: CASSPLAGRGPYEQYL.

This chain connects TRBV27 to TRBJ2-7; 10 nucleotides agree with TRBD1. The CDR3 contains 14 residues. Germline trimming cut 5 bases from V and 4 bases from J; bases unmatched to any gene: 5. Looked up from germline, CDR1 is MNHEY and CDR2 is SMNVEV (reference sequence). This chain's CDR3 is CASSNSGQGYEQYF. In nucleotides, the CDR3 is TGTGCCAGCAGTAATTCGGGACAGGGGTACGAGCAGTACTTC.

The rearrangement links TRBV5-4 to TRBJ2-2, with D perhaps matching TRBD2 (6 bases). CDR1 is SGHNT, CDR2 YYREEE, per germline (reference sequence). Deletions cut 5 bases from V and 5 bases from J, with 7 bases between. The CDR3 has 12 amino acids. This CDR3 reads CASRAGTGELFF. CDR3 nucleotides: TGTGCCAGCAGGGCGGGGACCGGGGAGCTGTTTTTT.

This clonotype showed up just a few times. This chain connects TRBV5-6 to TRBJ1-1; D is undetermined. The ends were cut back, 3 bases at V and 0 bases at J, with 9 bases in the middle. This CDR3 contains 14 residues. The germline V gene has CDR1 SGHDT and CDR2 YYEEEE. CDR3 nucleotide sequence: TGTGCCAGCAGCTCGAAGGGCATGAACACTGAAGCTTTCTTT. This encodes CASSSKGMNTEAFF.

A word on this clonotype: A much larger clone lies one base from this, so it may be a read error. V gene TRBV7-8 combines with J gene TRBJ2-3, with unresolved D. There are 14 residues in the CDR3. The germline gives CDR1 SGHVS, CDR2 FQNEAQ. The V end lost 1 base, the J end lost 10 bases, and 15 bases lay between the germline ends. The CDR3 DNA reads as TGTGCCAGCAGCTTAGTTGAGTTTAGGGATGCGCAGTATTTT. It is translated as CASSLVEFRDAQYF.

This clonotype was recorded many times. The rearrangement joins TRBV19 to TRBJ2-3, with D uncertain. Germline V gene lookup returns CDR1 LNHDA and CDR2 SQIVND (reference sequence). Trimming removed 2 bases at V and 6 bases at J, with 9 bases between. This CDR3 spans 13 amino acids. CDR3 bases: TGTGCCAGTAGTATAATGGACCTCGATACGCAGTATTTT. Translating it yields CASSIMDLDTQYF. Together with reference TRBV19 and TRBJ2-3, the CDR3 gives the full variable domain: DGGITQSPKYLFRKEGQNVTLSCEQNLNHDAMYWYRQDPGQGLRLIYYSQIVNDFQKGDIAEGYSVSREKKESFPLTVTSAQKNPTAFYLCASSIMDLDTQYFGPGTRLTVL.

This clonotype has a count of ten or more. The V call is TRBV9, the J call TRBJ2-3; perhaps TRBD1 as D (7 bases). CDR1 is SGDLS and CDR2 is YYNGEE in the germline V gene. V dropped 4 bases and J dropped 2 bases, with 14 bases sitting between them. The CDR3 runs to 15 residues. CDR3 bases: TGTGCCAGCAGCTGGAGGGACAGTGACACAGATACGCAGTATTTT. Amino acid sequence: CASSWRDSDTDTQYF.

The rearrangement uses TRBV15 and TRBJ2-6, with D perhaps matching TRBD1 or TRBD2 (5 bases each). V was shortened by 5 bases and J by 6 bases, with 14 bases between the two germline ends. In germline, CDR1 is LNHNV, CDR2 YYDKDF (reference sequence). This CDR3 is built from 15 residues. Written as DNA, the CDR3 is TGTGCCACCAGCTATGGGACGGCCGCGGCCAACGTCCTGACTTTC. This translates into CATSYGTAAANVLTF. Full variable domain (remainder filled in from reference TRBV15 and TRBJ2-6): DAMVIQNPRYQVTQFGKPVTLSCSQTLNHNVMYWYQQKSSQAPKLLFHYYDKDFNNEADTPDNFQSRRPNTSFCFLDIRSPGLGDTAMYLCATSYGTAAANVLTFGAGSRLTVL.

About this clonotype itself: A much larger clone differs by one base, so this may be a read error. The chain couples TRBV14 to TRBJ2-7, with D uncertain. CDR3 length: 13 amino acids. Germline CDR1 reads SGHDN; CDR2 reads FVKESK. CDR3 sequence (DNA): TGTGCCAGCAGCCAAGAAAACAGCTACGAGCAGTGCTTC. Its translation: CASSQENSYEQCF.